This passage covers 25 T cell receptor beta chains from one sample sequenced in a study of blood T cell repertoires in COVID-19. TCRdb's table, derived via immunoSEQ multiplex PCR, lists solely in-frame clones and lacks some. Of 90,000 to 100,000 clones listed, around 84% are singletons. Source material: peripheral blood. The receptors originated from a man older than 75 with acute or convalescent COVID-19.

The chain has TRBV6-5 and TRBJ1-5; 10 bases fit TRBD1. Germline trimming cut 4 bases from V and 16 bases from J; bases unmatched to any gene: 10. The germline CDR1 and CDR2 sequences are MNHEY and SVGAGI. The CDR3 loop spans 13 amino acids. CDR3 protein: CASSLSRDRGQHF. CDR3 nucleotide sequence: TGTGCCAGCAGTTTAAGCCGGGACAGGGGCCAACATTTT.

The CDR3 is CASRPGTSDTGELFF. CDR3 nucleotides: TGTGCCAGCCGACCCGGGACTAGCGACACCGGGGAGCTGTTTTTT. The rearrangement links TRBV21-1 to TRBJ2-2; the table names TRBD2, a call not compared with the DNA. TRBV21-1 represents a pseudogene. CDR3 length: 15 residues.

The rearrangement uses TRBV6-5 and TRBJ1-1; no reliable D call. The CDR3 consists of 13 residues. Germline V gives CDR1 MNHEY, CDR2 SVGAGI. V was pared by 2 bases and J by 4 bases, with 8 bases between. The CDR3 loop is CASSYPGGTEAFF. CDR3 sequence (DNA): TGTGCCAGCAGTTACCCCGGAGGCACTGAAGCTTTCTTT.

This clone was seen a few times. The chain carries TRBV9 and TRBJ1-1, with 9 bases lining up with TRBD1. CDR1 and CDR2 from the germline V gene are SGDLS and YYNGEE. This CDR3 region has 18 residues. The junction had 17 bases not matched to a gene; V was cut back by 3 bases and J by 5 bases. DNA of the CDR3: TGTGCCAGCAGCGGAGGGACAGGGTCAAAATCCCGGGAAACTGAAGCTTTCTTT. Translating gives CASSGGTGSKSRETEAFF. Full variable domain (outside the CDR3, taken from reference TRBV9 and TRBJ1-1): DSGVTQTPKHLITATGQRVTLRCSPRSGDLSVYWYQQSLDQGLQFLIQYYNGEERAKGNILERFSAQQFPDLHSELNLSSLELGDSALYFCASSGGTGSKSRETEAFFGQGTRLTVV.

The chain joins TRBV2 to TRBJ1-1; D may be TRBD1 (5 bases). There are 15 residues in the CDR3. Deletions cut 6 bases from V and 1 base from J, with 15 bases between. Germline CDR1 SNHLY, CDR2 FYNNEI. CDR3 loop: CASRAKGQKNTEAFF. Here the CDR3 DNA reads TGTGCCAGCAGGGCCAAAGGACAAAAGAACACTGAAGCTTTCTTT.

The V gene is TRBV7-9, the J gene TRBJ1-1, with unresolved D. V was cut by 3 bases and J by 4 bases, with 12 bases left in between. The CDR3 loop spans 14 amino acids. Germline lookup yields CDR1 SEHNR and CDR2 FQNEAQ (reference sequence). CDR3 amino acids: CASSFPLSVTEAFF. The CDR3 region has the DNA TGTGCCAGCAGCTTTCCCCTATCGGTCACTGAAGCTTTCTTT.

As regards this clone: At the DNA level, this CDR3 is encoded by other sequences in the same sample as well. This chain connects TRBV24-1 to TRBJ2-1, with unresolved D. Trimming removed 5 bases at V and 4 bases at J, with 2 bases between. The CDR3 runs to 11 residues. Germline V gives CDR1 KGHDR, CDR2 SFDVKD. The CDR3 DNA is TGTGCCACCAGTGCATACAATGAGCAGTTCTTC. This encodes CATSAYNEQFF.

The genes are TRBV11-2 and TRBJ2-7; 7 bases map to TRBD2. Germline V CDR1 and CDR2: SGHAT, FQNNGV. This CDR3 contains 17 residues. Trimming took 5 bases from V and 1 from J; bases not matched to a gene: 14. The CDR3 DNA follows: TGTGCCAGCAGCCGAGGGCGGTCACTAGCGCCTTCCTACGAGCAGTACTTC. Encoded protein: CASSRGRSLAPSYEQYF. The whole variable domain, remainder taken from reference TRBV11-2 and TRBJ2-7, is EAGVAQSPRYKIIEKRQSVAFWCNPISGHATLYWYQQILGQGPKLLIQFQNNGVVDDSQLPKDRFSAERLKGVDSTLKIQPAKLEDSAVYLCASSRGRSLAPSYEQYFGPGTRLTVT.

V gene TRBV6-5 combines with J gene TRBJ2-7, with 10 bases identical to TRBD1. Germline V lookup: CDR1 MNHEY, CDR2 SVGAGI. J gave up 7 bases and V 0 bases, and 6 bases lay outside the gene matches. The length of the CDR3 is 15 residues. The CDR3 nucleotides are TGTGCCAGCAGTTACTCCGCGACAGGGGGCTGGGAGCAGTACTTC. Its protein is CASSYSATGGWEQYF.

The chain links TRBV7-3 to TRBJ2-2, with D perhaps TRBD1 (6 bases). Germline V gene data show CDR1 as SGHTA and CDR2 as FQGTGA. The CDR3 length is 15 residues. V was shortened by 5 bases and J by 1 base, with 11 bases between the two germline ends. The CDR3 spells CASSPKTGNTGELFF. The CDR3 DNA reads as TGTGCCAGCAGCCCGAAGACAGGGAACACCGGGGAGCTGTTTTTT. Complete variable domain (other parts from reference TRBV7-3 and TRBJ2-2): GAGVSQTPSNKVTEKGKYVELRCDPISGHTALYWYRQSLGQGPEFLIYFQGTGAADDSGLPNDRFFAVRPEGSVSTLKIQRTERGDSAVYLCASSPKTGNTGELFFGEGSRLTVL.

Comment on this clone: Within the sample, other DNA sequences also encode this same CDR3. The rearrangement uses TRBV27 and TRBJ1-6, with 9 bases aligning to TRBD1. Germline V gives CDR1 MNHEY, CDR2 SMNVEV (reference sequence). V dropped 4 bases and J dropped 9; count of bases not matched to a gene: 4. The CDR3 spans 14 residues. CDR3 nucleotides: TGTGCCAGCAGTTCAGACAGGGGGGGTTCACCCCTCCACTTT. It specifies CASSSDRGGSPLHF.

This clone was found once. This rearrangement joins TRBV5-4 to TRBJ2-1, with TRBD2 matching over 7 bases. With V trimmed by 2 bases and J by 2 bases, 7 bases remained unmatched. Germline CDR1 SGHNT, CDR2 YYREEE (reference sequence). The CDR3 runs 16 residues. CDR3 nucleotides: TGTGCCAGCAGCTTAGGCCTAGCGGCACCCTACAATGAGCAGTTCTTC. Translated: CASSLGLAAPYNEQFF.

The chain carries TRBV14 and TRBJ2-1; a possible D gene is TRBD1 (6 bases). This CDR3 is 18 amino acids long. From germline, CDR1 is SGHDN and CDR2 FVKESK. Between the trimmed V and J ends, which lost 4 bases and 4 bases, there was a span of 23 bases. CDR3 in DNA: TGTGCCAGCAGCCGGCATTCAGGGGACCCACGACGATACAATGAGCAGTTCTTC. The encoded protein is CASSRHSGDPRRYNEQFF. The entire variable domain, with the rest obtained from reference TRBV14 and TRBJ2-1, is as follows: EAGVTQFPSHSVIEKGQTVTLRCDPISGHDNLYWYRRVMGKEIKFLLHFVKESKQDESGMPNNRFLAERTGGTYSTLKVQPAELEDSGVYFCASSRHSGDPRRYNEQFFGPGTRLTVL.

In nucleotides, the CDR3 is TGTGCCAGCAGTTTAGGGCCTGACACCATATATTTT. Amino acids: CASSLGPDTIYF. The chain is built from TRBV28 and TRBJ1-3; D not resolved. Germline V gives CDR1 MDHEN, CDR2 SYDVKM. The V and J ends lost 2 bases and 8 bases respectively, with 7 bases between them. This CDR3 is built from 12 residues.

The chain links TRBV12-3 or TRBV12-4 to TRBJ2-7; TRBD1 agrees at 7 bases. The CDR3 runs to 13 residues. The J segment lost 3 bases and the V segment lost 10 bases, leaving 9 bases of the junction unmatched. CDR3 amino acids: CATNRGINYEQYF. As DNA, the CDR3 is TGTGCCACAAACAGGGGTATTAACTACGAGCAGTACTTC.

V gene TRBV12-3 or TRBV12-4 combines with J gene TRBJ1-1, with 8 bases that match TRBD1. Germline trimming cut 6 bases from V and 11 bases from J; bases unmatched to any gene: 11. The CDR3 length is 13 residues. CDR3 sequence reads: CASSVSTGGWAFF. The CDR3 DNA is TGTGCCAGCAGCGTTTCTACAGGGGGTTGGGCTTTCTTT.

This chain connects TRBV4-3 to TRBJ1-2; 8 bases line up with TRBD1. Per germline, CDR1 LGHNA and CDR2 YSLEER. The CDR3 extends over 15 amino acids. V gave up 1 base and J gave up 7 bases; unmatched junction bases: 8. CDR3 DNA sequence: TGCGCCAGCAGCCAAGTAGGCCAGGGGGCAGGTGGCTACACCTTC. This translates into CASSQVGQGAGGYTF.

J is TRBJ2-3 and V is TRBV7-2; TRBD2 matches 10 bases. The CDR3 spans 14 residues. V lost 5 bases to trimming and J lost 3 bases; unmatched junction nucleotides: 2. Germline V CDR1 and CDR2: SGHTA, FQGNSA. Here the CDR3 DNA reads TGTGCCAGCAGCCATAGCGGGAGGACAGATACGCAGTATTTT. Encoded protein: CASSHSGRTDTQYF.

This chain joins TRBV6-5 and TRBJ2-3; D might be TRBD2 (5 bases). Trimming pared 7 bases from V and 1 base from J, leaving 12 bases between. The germline gives CDR1 MNHEY, CDR2 SVGAGI. The length of the CDR3 is 14 residues. CDR3 nucleotides: TGTGCCAGCACCCGAGGAGGTCGCACAGATACGCAGTATTTT. It is translated as CASTRGGRTDTQYF.

The chain joins TRBV30 to TRBJ1-1; D not certain. The V end was cut by 2 bases, the J end by 1 base, with 11 bases between. CDR3 length equals 14 residues. Germline CDR1 and CDR2: GTSNPN and SVGIG (reference sequence). Here the CDR3 reads CAWSRAGRNTEAFF. The CDR3 DNA sequence: TGTGCCTGGAGTCGGGCGGGTCGGAACACTGAAGCTTTCTTT.

The chain joins TRBV28 to TRBJ1-1; 10 nucleotides agree with TRBD1. The germline V gene has CDR1 MDHEN and CDR2 SYDVKM. Germline trimming cut 5 bases from V and 11 bases from J; bases unmatched to any gene: 2. The CDR3 has 11 residues. The DNA for the CDR3 is TGTGCCAGCAGTCCGGACAGGGGGGCTTTCTTT. It codes for CASSPDRGAFF.

The genes are TRBV11-2 and TRBJ2-1, with 10 bases aligning to TRBD2. V shed 5 bases, J shed 9 bases, and the junction held 4 bases outside the gene matches. The germline gives CDR1 SGHAT, CDR2 FQNNGV. The CDR3 runs to 13 residues. The CDR3 spells CASSGRLAGEQFF. Written as DNA, the CDR3 is TGTGCCAGCAGCGGCAGACTAGCGGGTGAGCAGTTCTTC.

The count of this clone is one. This chain uses TRBV9 with TRBJ2-7; TRBD2 is a possible D gene (5 bases). Germline V gene data show CDR1 as SGDLS and CDR2 as YYNGEE. V was shortened by 0 bases and J by 2 bases, with 9 bases between the two germline ends. The CDR3 runs 14 residues. The CDR3 bases are TGTGCCAGCAGCGTAGCTCCTAGCACCTACGAGCAGTACTTC. Its translation: CASSVAPSTYEQYF. Full variable domain (remainder filled in from reference TRBV9 and TRBJ2-7): DSGVTQTPKHLITATGQRVTLRCSPRSGDLSVYWYQQSLDQGLQFLIQYYNGEERAKGNILERFSAQQFPDLHSELNLSSLELGDSALYFCASSVAPSTYEQYFGPGTRLTVT.

This chain uses TRBV4-3 with TRBJ2-1; TRBD2 matches at 8 bases. Trimming at V came to 1 base and at J to 9 bases, leaving 8 bases not matched to a gene. CDR3 length: 15 residues. The germline gives CDR1 LGHNA, CDR2 YSLEER. The CDR3, as DNA: TGCGCCAGCAGCCAAGCACTAGCGGAATCGGGTGAGCAGTTCTTC. Residues: CASSQALAESGEQFF.

The rearrangement uses TRBV27 and TRBJ1-3, with a possible D match to TRBD1 (5 bases). The CDR3 consists of 12 residues. The V gene lost 4 bases and the J gene lost 13 bases, with 14 bases spanning the gap. Germline V CDR1 and CDR2: MNHEY, SMNVEV (reference sequence). This CDR3 reads CASSCREASIYF. The CDR3 nucleotides read TGTGCCAGCAGTTGCAGGGAGGCATCGATATATTTT.